This T cell receptor beta chain was sequenced in a study of cytomegalovirus exposure and HLA in healthy donors (TCRdb year 2017). Concerning the study at large: According to an earlier analysis of 550 to 700 of the donors, about 190 million T cells yielded 95 million to 140 million unique TCR beta sequences and 250 to 350 Gb of sequence data. Roughly 290 gigabases of sequencing data and around 85 million unique TCR sequences made up an early release that covered nearly 650 HLA-typed donors. Of the roughly 400 genotyped donors, 81% were placed in the genetic ancestry cluster associated with self-reported Caucasian donors. The aim of the study was to test whether cataloging public T cell receptors could identify signatures of past pathogen exposure. Using immunosequencing, the study profiled T cell repertoires from 666 subjects and related those repertoires to cytomegalovirus serostatus. In addition to the first cohort of around 670 subjects, a separate validation cohort of 130 or so different subjects was used. The study combined high-throughput TCR immunosequencing, statistical association of individual TCRs with disease status, and machine learning to predict cytomegalovirus infection status. To study patterns of TCR occurrence, a later analysis re-analyzed previously published TCR beta repertoires from 666 donors and added high-resolution HLA genotyping. Rather than using new phenotypic data, the later analysis identified candidate immune exposures from TCR beta sequences and from how often those sequences occurred across donors. An earlier analysis of around 580 of the donors used high-throughput TCR beta sequencing to judge whether each TCR beta V gene segment behaved as functional or pseudogenic. Donor age, sex, ethnicity and CMV serostatus were compiled alongside the repertoire data. A later genetic analysis used genome-wide SNP genotypes for about 60% of the 666 donors, treating that subset as a discovery cohort. All discovery cohort repertoires had been generated using a single sequencing platform. Class I and class II HLA loci were covered by the typing at four-digit resolution. Typing coverage differed by locus: A, B, C, DRB1 and DQB1 were typed in about 620-630 donors, DQA1 in about 560, DPA1 in around 580, and DPB1 in 450 to 480. Five DR-DQ haplotypes were handled as single units for association and clustering, since linkage in the cohort was strong. Among several hundred genotyped donors of the cohort, an average of approximately 240,000 unique TCR beta nucleotide sequences was sequenced per donor, of which about 18% were non-productive.

What the work shows at the level of the full study, not this receptor alone: Linkage disequilibrium might explain the correlated functional status among segregating V segments, but an unknown experimental factor could not be excluded. Specific HLA alleles were associated with 15,000 to 20,000 TCR beta sequences at a false discovery rate of 0.05 in a later analysis. V-gene and J-gene trimming of TCR beta chains was associated with a missense DCLRE1C variant in a later genetic analysis, and the association was replicated in an independent cohort. According to a later analysis, parvovirus B19, influenza, CMV and Epstein-Barr virus appeared linked to several top co-occurrence clusters. According to a later analysis, TCR association rates differed among HLA loci, with DRB1 alleles showing the most associated TCRs and HLA-C alleles showing the fewest. According to the authors, the approach could potentially be generalized to other disease states and immunological phenotypes. In both the original and validation cohorts, the classifier was reported to diagnose cytomegalovirus status with high specificity and sensitivity. In the study, approximately 150 TCR beta chains were listed as associated with cytomegalovirus. The cohort was sequenced for TCR beta chains only, and without alpha or paired-chain data the features that could be detected were limited. In an earlier analysis of several hundred of the donors, most TCR beta V segments were observed in productive rearrangements about 87% or about 30% of the time, broadly matching IMGT annotations. Presence/absence analyses assumed roughly uniform sequencing depth across donors, an assumption that may not hold. Across donors, most TCR sequences were observed very rarely, whereas some public TCRs were present in many individuals. Because HLA typing was unavailable for some donors at each locus, only the typed subset was used in association tests. A cluster of highly shared sequence variants was judged likely to be a technical artifact of the sequencing pipeline. A later analysis found that HLA-associated TCR beta chains were more clonally expanded and had lower generation probabilities than equally common non-associated chains. Compared with the roughly 700-donor mean, donors in an Asian-associated ancestry cluster had fewer N-insertions in productive TCRs, according to a later genetic analysis. In a later analysis, most CMV-associated TCR beta chains were found to appear HLA-restricted, with HLA associations seemingly driven largely by CMV exposure. A further reported finding was that TCR beta sequences accurately predicted the HLA-A and HLA-B alleles for most subjects in the first cohort. Immune exposure information for the cohort was limited to CMV serostatus. In vitro tests confirmed that a few of the cytomegalovirus-associated TCR beta chains recognize cytomegalovirus antigens. The 87-base-pair reads could not distinguish some IMGT-functional V segments, including TRBV6-2 and TRBV6-3, so those segments were excluded. Because counts were too low, 15 or so rarely observed V segments, including chromosome 9 orphons, were excluded from the earlier analysis of 587 of the donors. When HLA alleles, especially DR and DQ, strongly co-occurred, TCR associations were difficult to assign to individual alleles.

The protocol used for the library was the immunoSEQ multiplex PCR assay. A mixture of 60 forward primers for TCR Vbeta segments and 13 reverse primers for TCR Jbeta segments was used in the multiplex PCR. A multiplex PCR assay on genomic DNA amplified the CDR3 region of rearranged TCR beta genes. On the Illumina HiSeq System, the amplified TCR beta libraries were sequenced as 87-base-pair reads. From the authors' description of their analysis: Across the 670 or so repertoires, a later analysis counted some 81 million unique TCR beta chains, roughly 11 million of which were shared by at least two donors. Raw reads were error-corrected and collapsed into unique sequences by a nearest-neighbor algorithm in which closely related sequences were merged to remove PCR and sequencing errors. CDR3 sequences were aligned to IMGT reference sequences to assign V, D and J gene segments. For a sequence to be retained, at least a six-nucleotide match to both a V gene segment and a J gene segment was required. A rearrangement was called productive if the CDR3 had no stop codons and remained in frame with V and J, and every other rearrangement was called non-productive. CDR3 was defined by IMGT convention, running from the second conserved V-encoded cysteine to the conserved J-encoded phenylalanine. The earlier analysis of about 610 of the donors excluded sequences that lacked an unambiguous match to a single V gene segment. In an earlier analysis of roughly 500 of the donors, V segments were called functional above 56.7% productive rearrangements and were called segregating when the between-donor standard deviation exceeded 5%. A statistical classification framework was built for diagnosing cytomegalovirus status from the catalog of TCR beta chain sequences. A later analysis assigned V and J genes by comparing TCR nucleotide sequences with IMGT/GENE-DB human TR gene sequences. The TCRdist pipeline was used in a later analysis to assign CDR3 sequences and most-parsimonious VDJ recombination scenarios. A later analysis defined each TCR beta chain by its CDR3 amino acid sequence plus V-gene family, and excluded reads lacking a unique V-gene family. A later analysis removed roughly 590 highly shared, low-generation-probability nucleotide sequences to deal with suspected cross-contamination and a sequencing artifact. In a later analysis, a clonal expansion index was calculated for each public chain from normalized within-repertoire ranks of inferred template counts. A later analysis computed generation probabilities with a VDJ recombination model fitted to out-of-frame rearrangements, and checked the results against IGoR. Hypergeometric tests were used in a later analysis to score TCR-TCR, TCR-HLA and TCR-CMV co-occurrence, with a repertoire-size bias correction applied to the TCR pairs. A later analysis estimated false discovery rates by permuting HLA or CMV assignments 20 times. In a later analysis, co-occurring TCRs were grouped with DBSCAN, and TCRdist sequence similarity was added when clustering was performed within HLA-allele-positive subsets. Repertoires with fewer than 30,000 or more than 120,000 public chains, plus five repertoires with anomalous nucleotide sharing, were excluded from co-occurrence clustering. The clones in this table, taken by TCRdb from immuneACCESS, are in-frame only. Not every clone is retained; where verified, under half of the shortfall comes from an unresolved V gene, and the cause of the rest is unknown. The V and J calls and clone size were taken over from that table, and D and trimming were inferred from the DNA. The sample profile shows some 200,000 clones; 75% to 80% of them were found once. Around 1.7% of the sample lies in the top ten.

Concerning this clone itself: Which antigen it targets is not known. No much larger clone is present one base from it, and per-base qualities are unavailable.

The cysteine opens and the phenylalanine closes a CDR3 of 14 amino acids. The CDR3 DNA has 42 bases and is translated from base 1. CDR1 is given as SGHNT and CDR2 as YENEEA, both from the germline V gene. V is trimmed back by 6 bases and J by 6 bases, and the junction contains 7 bases that no gene match accounts for. The cohort comprised hundreds of healthy bone marrow donors. At the time of sampling, all cohort members were nominally healthy, though unrecorded immune exposures were likely present. The donor tested CMV seronegative and was one of the 352 seronegative cohort members. A peripheral blood sample was provided by each donor, and peripheral blood mononuclear cells were used for TCR beta sequencing. The Qiagen DNeasy Blood Extraction Kit was used to extract genomic DNA from the blood cell samples.

This receptor was obtained from a young man in good health and CMV-seronegative. The V and J segments used are TRBV11-3 and TRBJ2-7, with TRBD2 identical over 11 junction bases. Sequenced material: PBMCs. The nucleotide sequence is TGTGCCAGCAGTCAAACTAGCGGGAGTATCGAGCAGTACTTC. Translated, this is CASSQTSGSIEQYF.